This TCR beta chain is from a study of blood T cell repertoires in COVID-19. Background on the study: Sites across the United States, Italy and Spain contributed samples from acute and convalescent COVID-19. T cells, B-cell-depleted T cells, or PBMCs provided the cDNA or gDNA that served as material.

Assay: immunoSEQ multiplex PCR; the TCRdb copy retains only in-frame clones and omits some. The data contain a few hundred thousand clones, around 85% of them singletons. The germline CDR1 and CDR2 sequences are LNHDA and SQIVND (reference sequence). CDR3 length equals 11 residues. What the recovered Cohort 3 donors had was two negative PCRs, clearance, or symptom resolution. The origin of this receptor is a middle-aged man who had recovered from COVID-19. The chain joins TRBV19 to TRBJ2-3; D might be TRBD2 (5 bases). Sequenced: PBMCs or T cells enriched from blood (not recorded which). Here the CDR3 DNA reads TGTGCGTCTAAGTATGGGAGTGGGCAGTATTTT. Translating gives CASKYGSGQYF.